What follows are 29 T cell receptor beta chains derived from one specimen sequenced in a study of CD8 T cells in Susac syndrome. Random hexamers served to reverse transcribe about 0.5 to 1 ug RNA. TCRdb analysed the immunoSEQ multiplex PCR reads with MiXCR anew, one entry per CDR3 protein. The sample includes some 170,000 distinct CDR3 sequences, roughly 94% of them seen just once. The sequencing input was CD4+ T cells from PBMCs. The receptors here all came from a human donor with Susac syndrome.

The V and J genes are TRBV12-3 or TRBV12-4 and TRBJ1-6; perhaps TRBD1 as D (5 bases). The ends were cut back, 8 bases at V and 8 bases at J, with 16 bases in the middle. The CDR3 spans 14 residues. The CDR3 DNA follows: TGTGCCAGCGGGGCGGGTACCAGGTATTCACCCCTCCACTTT. Translation gives CASGAGTRYSPLHF.

This sequence joins TRBV18 and TRBJ2-7, with D possibly TRBD2 on 5 matching bases. This CDR3 region has 15 residues. Germline values: CDR1 KGHSH, CDR2 LQKENI. V was clipped by 3 bases and J by 0 bases, with 12 bases between them. The CDR3: CASSPGRGSSYEQYF. CDR3 nucleotide sequence: TGTGCCAGCTCACCCGGACGGGGTAGCTCCTACGAGCAGTACTTC.

The chain has TRBV5-1 and TRBJ2-3; TRBD2 matches at 10 bases. The CDR3 length is 13 residues. The trim removed 5 bases at V and 6 bases at J, leaving 3 bases unmatched. The V gene's germline CDR1 is SGHRS and CDR2 YFSETQ. The CDR3 is CASRTSGIDTQYF. For the CDR3, the DNA is TGCGCCAGCAGAACTAGCGGGATTGATACGCAGTATTTT.

This clonotype appeared a single time. The chain uses TRBV29-1 and TRBJ1-1; D is possibly TRBD1 (6 bases). V gave up 6 bases and J gave up 0 bases, with 14 bases separating them. Germline V gives CDR1 SQVTM, CDR2 ANQGSEA. This CDR3 is built from 14 residues. CDR3 sequence (DNA): TGCAGCGTCCAACGTACAGGGCTGAACACTGAAGCTTTCTTT. This encodes CSVQRTGLNTEAFF.

On this clonotype: At one boundary the junction diverges from the germline segment, which might be a read error. The CDR3 protein is CASSRSGSYNEQFF. In DNA, the CDR3 is TGTGCCAGCAGTCGTAGCGGATCCTACAATGAGCAGTTCTTC. J is TRBJ2-1 and V is TRBV4-3; D may be TRBD2 (6 bases). The CDR3 consists of 14 residues. Germline lookup yields CDR1 LGHNA and CDR2 YSLEER.

This clonotype was counted a single time. The V gene is TRBV28, the J gene TRBJ1-4; perhaps TRBD1 as D (5 bases). CDR3 size: 14 residues. CDR1 MDHEN and CDR2 SYDVKM come from the germline V gene. Trimming took 7 bases from V and 4 from J, leaving 13 bases between them. The chain's CDR3 is CASTLQGDNEKLFF. CDR3 nucleotide sequence: TGTGCCAGCACCCTCCAAGGGGATAATGAAAAACTGTTTTTT.

The chain is built from TRBV29-1 and TRBJ2-7, with D perhaps given as TRBD1 or TRBD2 (5 bases each). CDR3 length: 15 residues. Trimming pared 5 bases from V and 2 bases from J, leaving 19 bases between. Germline V gene data show CDR1 as SQVTM and CDR2 as ANQGSEA. The DNA of the CDR3 is TGCAGCGTTTCGGGGATCCGGCTAGGGGCCTACGAGCAGTACTTC. It codes for CSVSGIRLGAYEQYF.

The chain links TRBV28 to TRBJ2-4; D possibly corresponds to TRBD1 (5 bases). Germline V gives CDR1 MDHEN, CDR2 SYDVKM. Trimming stripped 2 bases from V and 2 bases from J, with 19 bases between. This CDR3 has 18 amino acids. CDR3 nucleotides: TGTGCCAGCAGTTTAACTGGCAGGGCGCCTGAGACCAAAAACATTCAGTACTTC. Translating it yields CASSLTGRAPETKNIQYF.

The rearrangement joins TRBV5-1 to TRBJ1-6; D is undetermined. Germline lookup yields CDR1 SGHRS and CDR2 YFSETQ. This CDR3 spans 13 amino acids. The V end lost 0 bases, the J end lost 8 bases, and 6 bases lay between the germline ends. As DNA, the CDR3 is TGCGCCAGCAGCTTGGGGGCAGATTCACCCCTCCACTTT. It yields the protein CASSLGADSPLHF. The full variable domain, its missing parts supplied by reference TRBV5-1 and TRBJ1-6, is KAGVTQTPRYLIKTRGQQVTLSCSPISGHRSVSWYQQTPGQGLQFLFEYFSETQRNKGNFPGRFSGRQFSNSRSEMNVSTLELGDSALYLCASSLGADSPLHFGNGTRLTVT.

The chain has TRBV30 and TRBJ1-1, with D hard to call. CDR1 GTSNPN and CDR2 SVGIG come from the germline V gene (reference sequence). This CDR3 has 11 amino acids. V lost 3 bases to trimming and J lost 2 bases, with 4 bases between them. The CDR3 DNA follows: TGTGCCTGGAGGCTCAACACTGAAGCTTTCTTT. Encoded protein: CAWRLNTEAFF.

This rearrangement joins TRBV7-9 to TRBJ2-3; 13 nucleotides line up with TRBD2. Per germline, CDR1 SEHNR and CDR2 FQNEAQ (reference sequence). V shed 6 bases, J shed 0 bases, and the junction held 6 bases outside the gene matches. The CDR3 contains 17 residues. DNA of the CDR3: TGTGCCAGCAGTTCCACTAGCGGGAGGGCTAGCACAGATACGCAGTATTTT. This encodes CASSSTSGRASTDTQYF. Full variable domain (outside the CDR3, taken from reference TRBV7-9 and TRBJ2-3): DTGVSQNPRHKITKRGQNVTFRCDPISEHNRLYWYRQTLGQGPEFLTYFQNEAQLEKSRLLSDRFSAERPKGSFSTLEIQRTEQGDSAMYLCASSSTSGRASTDTQYFGPGTRLTVL.

This clonotype has only one observation. This chain uses TRBV9 with TRBJ2-5; 16 nucleotides align to TRBD2. V shed 0 bases, J shed 3 bases, and the junction held 5 bases outside the gene matches. This CDR3 comprises 18 residues. Germline CDR1 is SGDLS and CDR2 is YYNGEE. CDR3: CASSVATGTSGGEETQYF. CDR3 DNA sequence: TGTGCCAGCAGCGTAGCTACTGGGACTAGCGGGGGGGAAGAGACCCAGTACTTC.

Comments on this clonotype: The junction and the germline gene differ at one end; a read error may be behind it. The CDR3 reads CASTYREGYNEKLFF. CDR3 DNA sequence: TGTGCCAGCACTTACCGCGAGGGCTATAATGAAAAACTGTTTTTT. The chain employs TRBV6-5 and TRBJ1-4; D is undetermined. The CDR3 runs to 15 residues. CDR1 is MNHEY, CDR2 SVGAGI, per germline.

CDR3 sequence reads: CSARGEPGEKLFF. CDR3 nucleotide sequence: TGCAGTGCTAGAGGGGAACCCGGGGAAAAACTGTTTTTT. V gene TRBV20-1 combines with J gene TRBJ1-4; no firm D call. CDR1 is DFQATT and CDR2 is SNEGSKA in the germline V gene (reference sequence). V lost 1 base and J 8 bases, leaving 11 bases between the germline ends. The CDR3 consists of 13 residues.

The genes are TRBV20-1 and TRBJ2-1; weak D call: TRBD2 (5 bases). The V end was cut by 6 bases, the J end by 2 bases, with 14 bases between. The CDR3 has 14 residues. In germline, CDR1 is DFQATT, CDR2 SNEGSKA (reference sequence). CDR3 DNA sequence: TGCAGTGCCAGACTATCTCCGACCTACAATGAGCAGTTCTTC. Translation gives CSARLSPTYNEQFF.

This clonotype was counted a single time. The rearrangement joins TRBV18 to TRBJ1-3, with 9 bases fitting TRBD1. Looked up from germline, CDR1 is KGHSH and CDR2 is LQKENI. The CDR3 has 16 residues. Trimming took 2 bases from V and 2 from J; bases not matched to a gene: 4. DNA of the CDR3: TGTGCCAGCTCACCATGGGACAGGGTTCCTGGAAACACCATATATTTT. As protein: CASSPWDRVPGNTIYF. Full variable domain (missing parts from reference TRBV18 and TRBJ1-3): NAGVMQNPRHLVRRRGQEARLRCSPMKGHSHVYWYRQLPEEGLKFMVYLQKENIIDESGMPKERFSAEFPKEGPSILRIQQVVRGDSAAYFCASSPWDRVPGNTIYFGEGSWLTVV.

The genes are TRBV6-2 or TRBV6-3 and TRBJ2-7, with D perhaps matching TRBD2 (6 bases). Per the germline V gene, CDR1 is MNHEY and CDR2 is SVGEGT. The CDR3 is 16 residues long. V lost 2 bases, J lost 7 bases, and 21 bases lay in between. CDR3 residues: CASSYPPGLSTLEQYF. The CDR3 region has the DNA TGTGCCAGCAGTTACCCACCGGGACTGTCAACTCTGGAGCAGTACTTC.

Turning to this clonotype: One end of the junction fails to match germline, which may point to a read error. The chain joins TRBV12-3 or TRBV12-4 to TRBJ2-3; TRBD1 might be the D (5 bases). CDR3 length: 12 residues. The CDR3 reads CASSNQGPVTLF. Here the CDR3 DNA reads TGTGCCAGCAGTAACCAGGGCCCCGTTACATTATTT.

This chain uses TRBV3-1 with TRBJ1-1; 9 nucleotides agree with TRBD1. V shed 2 bases, J shed 9 bases, and the junction held 7 bases outside the gene matches. CDR3 length equals 14 residues. The V gene's germline CDR1 is LGHDT and CDR2 YNNKEL (reference sequence). CDR3 sequence (DNA): TGTGCCAGCAGCCAACAGTGGGACAGGGATCAAGCTTTCTTT. Translation gives CASSQQWDRDQAFF.

The genes are TRBV30 and TRBJ2-3; D not resolved. The germline V gene encodes CDR1 GTSNPN and CDR2 SVGIG (reference sequence). The CDR3 is made up of 13 amino acids. Deletions cut 0 bases from V and 2 bases from J, with 6 bases between. The CDR3 sequence: CAWSVGPTDTQYF. The DNA of the CDR3 is TGTGCCTGGAGTGTTGGCCCCACAGATACGCAGTATTTT. The variable domain in full, completed from reference TRBV30 and TRBJ2-3, reads SQTIHQWPATLVQPVGSPLSLECTVEGTSNPNLYWYRQAAGRGLQLLFYSVGIGQISSEVPQNLSASRPQDRQFILSSKKLLLSDSGFYLCAWSVGPTDTQYFGPGTRLTVL.

The V call is TRBV5-1, the J call TRBJ1-1; D might be TRBD1 (6 bases). The CDR3 extends over 14 amino acids. Trimming pared 3 bases from V and 5 bases from J, leaving 14 bases between. Per germline, CDR1 SGHRS and CDR2 YFSETQ. CDR3 sequence: CASSSRGSETEAFF. The CDR3 DNA is TGCGCCAGCAGCTCCAGGGGAAGTGAGACTGAAGCTTTCTTT.

J is TRBJ1-1 and V is TRBV7-8; D unresolved. The CDR3 spans 13 residues. Trimming shortened V by 0 bases and J by 7 bases, and 9 bases separated the two germline ends. Germline loops: CDR1 SGHVS, CDR2 FQNEAQ. Written as DNA, the CDR3 is TGTGCCAGCAGCTTAGCAAACCGCGGTGAAGCTTTCTTT. Its translation is CASSLANRGEAFF.

J is TRBJ2-1 and V is TRBV3-1; D is undetermined. Trimming cost V 1 base and J 3 bases, with 10 bases left between them. This CDR3 region has 15 residues. Germline loops: CDR1 LGHDT, CDR2 YNNKEL (reference sequence). The CDR3 spells CASSQGVNRYNEQFF. In DNA, the CDR3 is TGTGCCAGCAGCCAAGGGGTAAACCGCTACAATGAGCAGTTCTTC.

This clonotype is a singleton in its sample. V and J are TRBV20-1 and TRBJ2-1, with 13 bases that match TRBD2. V trimming: 3 bases; J trimming: 7 bases; junction bases outside the gene matches: 9. This CDR3 is built from 16 residues. Germline V lookup: CDR1 DFQATT, CDR2 SNEGSKA (reference sequence). CDR3 DNA sequence: TGCAGTGCTAGTTTGGGGACTAGCGGGATTAGGAATGAGCAGTTCTTC. Its translation: CSASLGTSGIRNEQFF.

The chain employs TRBV18 and TRBJ2-5, with 15 nucleotides matching TRBD2. The trim removed 6 bases at V and 4 bases at J, leaving 12 bases unmatched. The CDR3 is 18 residues long. Germline CDR1 and CDR2: KGHSH and LQKENI. The CDR3 sequence is CASSRTSGRALQGETQYF. The CDR3 region has the DNA TGTGCCAGCTCTCGGACTAGCGGGAGGGCCCTGCAAGGAGAGACCCAGTACTTC.

This clonotype has just one count. J is TRBJ2-3 and V is TRBV5-1; the D is unclear. V was shortened by 3 bases and J by 3 bases, with 11 bases between the two germline ends. This CDR3 has 14 amino acids. CDR1 SGHRS and CDR2 YFSETQ come from the germline V gene. The CDR3 nucleotides are TGCGCCAGCAGCTCGCGACCGAATACAGATACGCAGTATTTT. Amino acid sequence: CASSSRPNTDTQYF.

The sample holds a few counts of this clonotype. Here the CDR3 reads CASRRNTEAFF. The CDR3 DNA reads TGTGCCAGCAGACGAAACACTGAAGCTTTCTTT. This sequence joins TRBV27 and TRBJ1-1; no clear D. Trimming removed 6 bases at V and 2 bases at J, with 4 bases between. Per the germline V gene, CDR1 is MNHEY and CDR2 is SMNVEV (reference sequence). The CDR3 length is 11 residues.

The chain combines TRBV7-2 with TRBJ2-7, with D perhaps matching TRBD1 (6 bases). V was trimmed by 0 bases and J by 12 bases, leaving 15 bases between them. The CDR3 totals 13 residues. CDR1 SGHTA and CDR2 FQGNSA come from the germline V gene. In DNA, the CDR3 is TGTGCCAGCAGCTTAGCGCTGGGACAATGGCTGTACTTC. Protein product: CASSLALGQWLYF.

CDR3 nucleotides: TGCGCCAGCAGCTTGGAGCTACTCGGGGAGCTGTTTTTT. Translating gives CASSLELLGELFF. The rearrangement uses TRBV5-1 and TRBJ2-2, with D hard to call. CDR1 SGHRS and CDR2 YFSETQ come from the germline V gene. The CDR3 runs to 13 residues. V lost 0 bases and J 7 bases, leaving 7 bases between the germline ends.